This paragraph reports one T cell receptor beta chain. TCRdb's table, derived via immunoSEQ multiplex PCR, lists solely in-frame clones and lacks some. This table has 63,000 or so clones, more than 70% appearing once. This specimen comes from a study of control samples from healthy donors and cancer patients. Germline CDR1 SGHRS, CDR2 YFSETQ. V was pared by 5 bases and J by 5 bases, with 8 bases between. CDR3 size: 12 residues. V usage is TRBV5-1 and J usage is TRBJ2-1; D perhaps matches TRBD1 (6 bases). The TCR comes from a man in his sixties with colorectal cancer. Sample: PBMCs. The CDR3 sequence: CASRGADNEQFF. CDR3 DNA: TGCGCCAGCAGGGGGGCGGACAATGAGCAGTTCTTC. The entire variable domain, with the rest obtained from reference TRBV5-1 and TRBJ2-1, is as follows: KAGVTQTPRYLIKTRGQQVTLSCSPISGHRSVSWYQQTPGQGLQFLFEYFSETQRNKGNFPGRFSGRQFSNSRSEMNVSTLELGDSALYLCASRGADNEQFFGPGTRLTVL.